This T cell receptor beta chain originates from a study of cytomegalovirus exposure and HLA in healthy donors. Overall study findings and caveats: The analysis excluded some indistinguishable V segments, including TRBV6-2 and TRBV6-3. Follow-up analysis found HLA locus-dependent TCR association rates, highest for DRB1 and lowest for HLA-C.

Both 60 Vbeta primers and 13 Jbeta primers went into the PCR. Assay: immunoSEQ multiplex PCR; the TCRdb copy retains only in-frame clones and omits some. The sample contains 150,000 to 200,000 clones, approximately 88% of which appear only once. CDR3 size: 17 residues. The V end was cut by 7 bases, the J end by 0 bases, with 16 bases between. Per germline, CDR1 MDHEN and CDR2 SYDVKM. Turning to this clone: Antigen unknown.

Sequenced sample: PBMCs. The V gene is TRBV28, the J gene TRBJ1-6; possibly TRBD1 for D (6 bases). This TCR derives from a woman aged 45-60 years in good health and CMV-seropositive. DNA of the CDR3: TGTGCCAGCAATCCTCCAGGGGACCTCTCCTATAATTCACCCCTCCACTTT. Protein sequence: CASNPPGDLSYNSPLHF.